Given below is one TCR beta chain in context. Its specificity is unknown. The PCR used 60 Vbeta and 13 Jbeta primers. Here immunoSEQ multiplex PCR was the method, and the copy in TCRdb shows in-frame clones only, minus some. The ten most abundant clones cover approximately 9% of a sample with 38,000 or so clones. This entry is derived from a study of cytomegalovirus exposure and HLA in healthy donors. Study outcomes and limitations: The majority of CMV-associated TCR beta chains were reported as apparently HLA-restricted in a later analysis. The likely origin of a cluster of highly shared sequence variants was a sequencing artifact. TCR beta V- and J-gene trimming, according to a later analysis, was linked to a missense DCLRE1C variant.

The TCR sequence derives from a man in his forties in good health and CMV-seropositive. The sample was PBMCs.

Written as DNA, the CDR3 is TGTGCCTGGAGTGGACGGGGGCAGCCCCAGCATTTT. This codes for CAWSGRGQPQHF. The V call is TRBV30, the J call TRBJ1-5; maybe TRBD1 (5 bases). The CDR3 spans 12 residues. Between the trimmed V and J ends, which lost 1 base and 7 bases, there was a span of 8 bases. The germline CDR1 and CDR2 sequences are GTSNPN and SVGIG (reference sequence).